A single count supports the clone carrying this T cell receptor (beta chain). Its antigen is undetermined. This CDR3 is missing its conserved last phenylalanine or tryptophan, likely due to a read error. This entry comes from a study of glioma-infiltrating T cells. Study outcomes and limitations: Above-expected tissue-blood divergence occurred in all gliomas, most in low-grade ones.

TCR alpha and beta CDR3 regions were amplified from RNA using iRepertoire nested multiplex PCR. Tissue mRNA or PBMC total RNA, 100-400 ng, went into one-step reverse transcription and amplification. TCRdb ran MiXCR on the multiplex PCR reads and lists one entry per CDR3 protein. The sample carries approximately 190,000 distinct CDR3 sequences, about 31% recorded once. Trimming took off 2 bases at V and 6 bases at J, with 18 bases between the two ends. Germline V lookup: CDR1 SGHTS, CDR2 YDEGEE. The CDR3 covers 16 residues. Sequenced sample: glioma tissue, nonneoplastic brain tissue, or PBMCs (not recorded which). The chain recombines TRBV5-8 with TRBJ2-1; D unresolved. The receptor was isolated from a human donor with low-grade glioma or glioblastoma, undergoing nonglioma brain surgery, or in good health (not recorded which). The CDR3 loop is CASSFYMPKPGNEQFL. In DNA form, the CDR3 reads TGTGCCAGCAGCTTTTATATGCCGAAGCCGGGCAATGAGCAGTTCCTC.